The following is a T cell receptor (beta chain) sequence with its context. Germline loops: CDR1 MNHEY, CDR2 SMNVEV (reference sequence). The trim removed 3 bases at V and 0 bases at J, leaving 5 bases unmatched. The CDR3 runs to 16 residues. The method was immunoSEQ multiplex PCR; TCRdb's version includes in-frame clones alone and lacks a portion of them. The data contain some 700,000 clones, roughly 85% of them singletons. This entry comes from a study of shared T cell receptors in the human thymus. The data also belong to a second study, concerning human thymus T cells. That source adds: During corrective heart surgery, resections were taken, and the thymus tissue came from them. Thymic and blood repertoires showed apparently biased V and J gene usage.

This chain uses TRBV27 with TRBJ1-1; 9 bases are a match to TRBD1. Sequencing input: thymocytes. This clonotype was obtained from a girl in the first two years of life with a congenital heart defect. The CDR3 nucleotides are TGTGCCAGCAGTTTCTACGGGACAGGGCTGAACACTGAAGCTTTCTTT. This sequence encodes CASSFYGTGLNTEAFF.